The sample holds a few counts of the clone carrying this T cell receptor beta chain. Antigen specificity is unknown. Some clones are missing from TCRdb's copy, which holds only in-frame ones; the method was immunoSEQ multiplex PCR. The sample includes more than 100,000 clones, about nine tenths of them seen just once. V lost 5 bases, J lost 2 bases, and 16 bases lay in between. Germline V lookup: CDR1 LNHDA, CDR2 SQIVND (reference sequence). The length of the CDR3 is 15 residues. The data belong to a study of cytomegalovirus exposure and HLA in healthy donors. Overall study context: The approximately 610 first-cohort repertoires shared a platform with the approximately 120 validation repertoires, as reported in a later analysis.

Whole-study results and caveats: Cytomegalovirus association was assigned to some 160 TCR beta chains. Using the classifier, cytomegalovirus status was reportedly diagnosed with high specificity and sensitivity.

The chain joins TRBV19 to TRBJ2-7; D is undetermined. This TCR came from a man aged 25 to 40 in good health and CMV-seronegative. The sequenced sample consisted of PBMCs. The CDR3 protein is CASSGPSSGTYEQYF. The CDR3 coding sequence is TGTGCCAGTAGTGGTCCCTCCTCAGGTACCTACGAGCAGTACTTC.